This T cell receptor beta chain was found in a study of blood T cell repertoires in COVID-19. Overall study context: From the United States, Italy and Spain came samples of acute and convalescent COVID-19. T cells, B-cell-depleted T cells, or PBMCs supplied cDNA or gDNA.

Methods used by the authors: From reference gene primer amplification, estimates of nucleated cell counts were derived. Assay used: immunoSEQ multiplex PCR; TCRdb lists only in-frame clones, some missing. The D gene and trimming were derived from the DNA, and the V and J assignments and clone size from that table. The sample shows 160,000 or so clones, 82% of them seen only once. The J segment lost 2 bases and the V segment lost 0 bases, leaving 6 bases of the junction unmatched. From germline, CDR1 is LGHDT and CDR2 YNNKEL (reference sequence). This CDR3 contains 16 residues. Sequencing was done on a sample of peripheral blood. This receptor was identified in an older woman with acute or convalescent COVID-19. This sequence joins TRBV3-1 (or the pseudogene TRBV3-2) and TRBJ2-5, with TRBD2 identical over 7 bases. As DNA, the CDR3 is TGTGCCAGCAGCCAAGAGGTCGCGGGAGCACAAGAGACCCAGTACTTC. Translating gives CASSQEVAGAQETQYF.